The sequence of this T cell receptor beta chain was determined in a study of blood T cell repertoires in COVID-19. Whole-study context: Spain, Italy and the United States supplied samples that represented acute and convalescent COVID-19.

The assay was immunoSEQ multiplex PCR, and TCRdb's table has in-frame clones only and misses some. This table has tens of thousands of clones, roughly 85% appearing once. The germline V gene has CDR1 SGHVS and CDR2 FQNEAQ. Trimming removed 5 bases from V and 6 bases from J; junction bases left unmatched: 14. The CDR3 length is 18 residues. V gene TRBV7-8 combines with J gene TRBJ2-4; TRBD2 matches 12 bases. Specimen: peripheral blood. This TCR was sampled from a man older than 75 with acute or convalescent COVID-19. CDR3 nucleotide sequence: TGTGCCAGCAGCCAACCCCCCGAACTAGCGGGGGGACTAAACATTCAGTACTTC. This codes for CASSQPPELAGGLNIQYF.